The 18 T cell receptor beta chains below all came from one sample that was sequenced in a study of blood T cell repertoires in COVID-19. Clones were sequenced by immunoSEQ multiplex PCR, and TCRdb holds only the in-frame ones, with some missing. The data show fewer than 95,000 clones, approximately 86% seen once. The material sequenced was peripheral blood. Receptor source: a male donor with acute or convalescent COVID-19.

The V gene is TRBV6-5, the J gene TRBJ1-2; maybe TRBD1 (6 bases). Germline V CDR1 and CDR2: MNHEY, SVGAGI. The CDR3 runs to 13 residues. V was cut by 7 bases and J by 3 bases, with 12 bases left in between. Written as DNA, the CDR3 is TGTGCCAGCACCGTACAGGGTGACTATGGCTACACCTTC. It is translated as CASTVQGDYGYTF.

In DNA, the CDR3 is TGTGCCAGCAGTGAAGGGGGAGCTCAGCCCCAGCATTTT. It specifies CASSEGGAQPQHF. V is TRBV6-1 and J is TRBJ1-5; D gene uncertain. The CDR3 covers 13 residues. Germline V gene data show CDR1 as MNHNS and CDR2 as SASEGT. The ends were cut back, 1 base at V and 6 bases at J, with 7 bases in the middle.

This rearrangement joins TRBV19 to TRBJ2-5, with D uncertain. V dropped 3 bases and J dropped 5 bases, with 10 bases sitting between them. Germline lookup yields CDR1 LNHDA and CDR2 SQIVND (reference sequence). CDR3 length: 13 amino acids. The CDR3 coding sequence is TGTGCCAGTAGTATCTCCCGGTGGGAGACCCAGTACTTC. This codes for CASSISRWETQYF.

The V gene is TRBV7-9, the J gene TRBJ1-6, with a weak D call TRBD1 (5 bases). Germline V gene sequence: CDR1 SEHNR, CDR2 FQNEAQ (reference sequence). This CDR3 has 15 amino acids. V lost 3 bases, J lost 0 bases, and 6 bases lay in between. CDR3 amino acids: CASSFDSSYNSPLHF. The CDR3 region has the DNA TGTGCCAGCAGCTTCGACAGCTCCTATAATTCACCCCTCCACTTT.

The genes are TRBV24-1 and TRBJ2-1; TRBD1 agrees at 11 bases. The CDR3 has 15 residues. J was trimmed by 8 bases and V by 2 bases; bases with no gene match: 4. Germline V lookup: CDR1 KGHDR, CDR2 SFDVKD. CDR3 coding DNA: TGTGCCACCAGTGATTCCGGGACAGGGGGTGATGAGCAGTTCTTC. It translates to CATSDSGTGGDEQFF.

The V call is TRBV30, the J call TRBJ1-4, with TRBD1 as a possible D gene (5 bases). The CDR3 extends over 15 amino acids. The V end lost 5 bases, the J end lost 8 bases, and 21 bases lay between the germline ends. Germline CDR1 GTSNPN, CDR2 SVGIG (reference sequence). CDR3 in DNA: TGTGCCTGGCGACCATTCGACAGCCAAGGCGAAAAACTGTTTTTT. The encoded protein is CAWRPFDSQGEKLFF.

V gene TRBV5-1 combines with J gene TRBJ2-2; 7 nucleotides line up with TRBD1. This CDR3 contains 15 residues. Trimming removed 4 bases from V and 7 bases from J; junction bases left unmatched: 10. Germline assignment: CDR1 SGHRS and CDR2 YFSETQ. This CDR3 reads CASSLRTGSHGELFF. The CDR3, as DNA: TGCGCCAGCAGCCTACGGACAGGCTCTCACGGGGAGCTGTTTTTT.

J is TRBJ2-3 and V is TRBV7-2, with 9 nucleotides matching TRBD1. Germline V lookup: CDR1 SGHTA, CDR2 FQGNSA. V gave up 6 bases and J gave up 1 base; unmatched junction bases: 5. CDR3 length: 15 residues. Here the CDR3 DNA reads TGTGCCAGCAGGGGACGGACAGGGGGCACAGATACGCAGTATTTT. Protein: CASRGRTGGTDTQYF.

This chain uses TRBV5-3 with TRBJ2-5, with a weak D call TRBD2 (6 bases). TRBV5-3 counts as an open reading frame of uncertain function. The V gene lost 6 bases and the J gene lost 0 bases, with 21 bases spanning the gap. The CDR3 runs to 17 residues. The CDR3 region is CARKAGCDSPYQETQYF. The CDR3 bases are TGTGCCAGAAAAGCGGGTTGCGACTCCCCGTACCAAGAGACCCAGTACTTC.

CDR3 nucleotides: TGTGCCAGCAGCATGGGTGGCGGGGGGCACTACAATGAGCAGTTCTTC. Encoded protein: CASSMGGGGHYNEQFF. The chain uses TRBV9 and TRBJ2-1; 8 nucleotides agree with TRBD2. The CDR3 loop spans 16 amino acids. The germline CDR1 and CDR2 sequences are SGDLS and YYNGEE. Trimming took 4 bases from V and 3 from J; bases not matched to a gene: 9. The whole variable domain, filled in from reference TRBV9 and TRBJ2-1, reads DSGVTQTPKHLITATGQRVTLRCSPRSGDLSVYWYQQSLDQGLQFLIQYYNGEERAKGNILERFSAQQFPDLHSELNLSSLELGDSALYFCASSMGGGGHYNEQFFGPGTRLTVL.

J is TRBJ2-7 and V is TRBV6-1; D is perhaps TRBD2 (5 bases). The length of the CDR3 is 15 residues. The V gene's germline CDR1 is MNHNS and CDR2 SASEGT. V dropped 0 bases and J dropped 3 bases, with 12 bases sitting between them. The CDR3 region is CASSEAAGENYEQYF. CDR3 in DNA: TGTGCCAGCAGTGAAGCGGCCGGGGAGAACTACGAGCAGTACTTC.

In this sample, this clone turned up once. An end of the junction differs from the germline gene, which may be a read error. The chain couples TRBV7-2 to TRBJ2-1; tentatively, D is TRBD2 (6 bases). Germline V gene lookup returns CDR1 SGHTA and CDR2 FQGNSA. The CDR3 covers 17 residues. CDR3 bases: TGTGCCAGCAGCCTAGCCCCCTCTAGCGATTCCTACAATGAGCAGTTCTTC. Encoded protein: CASSLAPSSDSYNEQFF.

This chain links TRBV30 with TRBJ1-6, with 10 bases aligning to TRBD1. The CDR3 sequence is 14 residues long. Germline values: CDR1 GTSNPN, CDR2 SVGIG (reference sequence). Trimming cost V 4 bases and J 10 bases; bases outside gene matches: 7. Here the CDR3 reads CAWMGTGVRSPLHF. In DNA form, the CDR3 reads TGTGCCTGGATGGGGACAGGGGTGCGGTCACCCCTCCACTTT.

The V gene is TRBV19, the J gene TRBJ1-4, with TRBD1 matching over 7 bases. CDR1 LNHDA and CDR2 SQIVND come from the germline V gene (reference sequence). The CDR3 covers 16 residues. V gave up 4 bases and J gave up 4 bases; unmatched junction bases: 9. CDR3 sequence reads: CASSTNTGEGNEKLFF. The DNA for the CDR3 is TGTGCCAGTAGTACGAACACAGGGGAAGGTAATGAAAAACTGTTTTTT. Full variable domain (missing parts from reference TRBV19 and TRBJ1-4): DGGITQSPKYLFRKEGQNVTLSCEQNLNHDAMYWYRQDPGQGLRLIYYSQIVNDFQKGDIAEGYSVSREKKESFPLTVTSAQKNPTAFYLCASSTNTGEGNEKLFFGSGTQLSVL.

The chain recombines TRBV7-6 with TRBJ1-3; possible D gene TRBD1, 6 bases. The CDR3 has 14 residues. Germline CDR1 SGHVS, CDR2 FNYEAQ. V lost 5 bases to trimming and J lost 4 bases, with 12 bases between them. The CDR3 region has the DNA TGTGCCAGCAGCGCTCAGGGGCGCGGAAACACCATATATTTT. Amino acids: CASSAQGRGNTIYF.

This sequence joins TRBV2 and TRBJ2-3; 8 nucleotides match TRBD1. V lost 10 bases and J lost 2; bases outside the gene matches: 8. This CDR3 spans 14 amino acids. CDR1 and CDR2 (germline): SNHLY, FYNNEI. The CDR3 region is CAIQDREPTDTQYF. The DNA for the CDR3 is TGTGCCATCCAGGACAGGGAGCCCACAGATACGCAGTATTTT.

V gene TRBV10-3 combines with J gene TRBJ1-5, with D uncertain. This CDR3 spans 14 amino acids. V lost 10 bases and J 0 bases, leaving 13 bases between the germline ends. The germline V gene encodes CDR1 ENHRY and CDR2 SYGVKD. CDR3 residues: CATRDTYSNQPQHF. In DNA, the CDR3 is TGTGCCACCAGAGACACATATAGCAATCAGCCCCAGCATTTT.

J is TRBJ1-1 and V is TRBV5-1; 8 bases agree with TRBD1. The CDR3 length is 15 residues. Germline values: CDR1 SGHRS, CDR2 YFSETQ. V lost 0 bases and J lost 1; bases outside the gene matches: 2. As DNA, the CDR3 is TGCGCCAGCAGCTTGGCCGACAGGGGGAACACTGAAGCTTTCTTT. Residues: CASSLADRGNTEAFF.